One sample yielded the 25 T cell receptor beta chains listed below, sequenced in a study of T cells after somatic rescue of genetic block (dated by TCRdb to 2019 to 2021). Library prep was done by the immunoSEQ multiplex PCR assay. TCRdb retrieved this table from immuneACCESS and kept in-frame rearrangements only. Not all clones are present; in checked studies, unresolved V genes account for under half, and no reason is known for the remainder. Here the sample has tens of thousands of clones; about 90% occur a single time. The top ten constitute around 1.5% of the sample. Specimen: peripheral blood mononuclear cells (PBMCs). The receptors were gathered from a woman aged 18-29 years.

The chain combines TRBV7-3 with TRBJ2-7, with D possibly TRBD1 on 5 matching bases. The CDR3 runs to 14 residues. The V end lost 0 bases, the J end lost 3 bases, and 9 bases lay between the germline ends. Germline assignment: CDR1 SGHTA and CDR2 FQGTGA. CDR3 nucleotide sequence: TGTGCCAGCAGCTTAACGTCAGGGAACTACGAGCAGTACTTC. Residues: CASSLTSGNYEQYF.

V usage is TRBV6-1 and J usage is TRBJ1-2, with 7 bases that match TRBD1. Germline V gene sequence: CDR1 MNHNS, CDR2 SASEGT. After removal of 6 bases from V and 5 bases from J, the junction contained 6 bases not matched to a gene. The CDR3 consists of 13 residues. The CDR3 loop is CASRVEGAYGYTF. DNA of the CDR3: TGTGCCAGCAGGGTTGAGGGGGCGTATGGCTACACCTTC.

The chain carries TRBV4-3 and TRBJ2-1; 7 nucleotides match TRBD2. The CDR3 is made up of 16 amino acids. With 4 bases clipped from V and 7 bases from J, the junction kept 13 bases outside the gene matches. Germline V gene sequence: CDR1 LGHNA, CDR2 YSLEER. Here the CDR3 reads CASSPGHRTSPNEQFF. In nucleotides, the CDR3 is TGCGCCAGCAGCCCGGGGCACAGGACTAGTCCTAATGAGCAGTTCTTC.

This clone occurred once. This sequence joins TRBV14 and TRBJ1-1; the D is unclear. Trimming removed 1 base at V and 6 bases at J, with 18 bases between. The germline V gene has CDR1 SGHDN and CDR2 FVKESK. The CDR3 runs to 16 residues. DNA of the CDR3: TGTGCCAGCAGCCAAGTTTCCTGGCGAGGTCTGGCTGAAGCTTTCTTT. Translation gives CASSQVSWRGLAEAFF.

The V call is TRBV5-1, the J call TRBJ2-3; 8 nucleotides align to TRBD2. CDR1 is SGHRS and CDR2 is YFSETQ in the germline V gene. The CDR3 totals 17 residues. After removal of 1 base from V and 0 bases from J, the junction contained 7 bases not matched to a gene. CDR3 nucleotide sequence: TGCGCCAGCAGCTTGACAGCGGGGGACCCTAGCACAGATACGCAGTATTTT. The encoded protein is CASSLTAGDPSTDTQYF.

The CDR3: CAIEKGDLRNSSSTDTQYF. CDR3 bases: TGTGCCATCGAAAAAGGGGACCTCCGAAACTCATCGAGCACAGATACGCAGTATTTT. This chain joins TRBV10-3 and TRBJ2-3; D could derive from TRBD1 or TRBD2 (5 bases each). The germline V gene encodes CDR1 ENHRY and CDR2 SYGVKD. Trimming pared 8 bases from V and 0 bases from J, leaving 27 bases between. This CDR3 spans 19 amino acids.

V is TRBV9 and J is TRBJ2-3; 14 bases agree with TRBD2. The trim removed 1 base at V and 1 base at J, leaving 2 bases unmatched. CDR1 SGDLS and CDR2 YYNGEE come from the germline V gene. There are 17 residues in the CDR3. This CDR3 is CASSVQGLAGGTDTQYF. CDR3 DNA: TGTGCCAGCAGCGTACAGGGACTAGCGGGAGGCACAGATACGCAGTATTTT.

The V and J genes are TRBV18 and TRBJ2-7, with D possibly matching TRBD1 (6 bases). The CDR3 is made up of 12 amino acids. Between the trimmed V and J ends, which lost 5 bases and 5 bases, there was a span of 10 bases. Germline loops: CDR1 KGHSH, CDR2 LQKENI. Here the CDR3 reads CASSGQRNEQYF. The CDR3 DNA follows: TGTGCCAGCTCAGGACAGAGGAACGAGCAGTACTTC.

This chain's CDR3 is CASSQDTSGRAGVLDTQYF. The CDR3 DNA sequence: TGTGCCAGCAGCCAAGACACTAGCGGGAGGGCCGGGGTTTTAGATACGCAGTATTTT. The chain recombines TRBV4-2 with TRBJ2-3; TRBD2 matches 13 bases. V shed 0 bases, J shed 5 bases, and the junction held 11 bases outside the gene matches. The V gene's germline CDR1 is LGHNA and CDR2 YNFKEQ. CDR3 size: 19 residues.

The gene calls are TRBV10-3 and TRBJ1-3; 9 positions match TRBD1. V lost 8 bases to trimming and J lost 4 bases; unmatched junction nucleotides: 6. The CDR3 consists of 14 residues. Germline V gene data show CDR1 as ENHRY and CDR2 as SYGVKD. CDR3 DNA: TGTGCCATCGAGGACAGGGGATCGGGAAACACCATATATTTT. Translating gives CAIEDRGSGNTIYF.

The chain carries TRBV7-9 and TRBJ2-7, with D unresolved. V lost 1 base to trimming and J lost 4 bases, with 5 bases between them. This CDR3 contains 12 residues. CDR1 and CDR2 (germline): SEHNR, FQNEAQ (reference sequence). The CDR3 coding sequence is TGTGCCAGCAGCTTAGGCTCGTACGAGCAGTACTTC. It translates to CASSLGSYEQYF. Supplemented by reference TRBV7-9 and TRBJ2-7, the full variable domain reads DTGVSQNPRHKITKRGQNVTFRCDPISEHNRLYWYRQTLGQGPEFLTYFQNEAQLEKSRLLSDRFSAERPKGSFSTLEIQRTEQGDSAMYLCASSLGSYEQYFGPGTRLTVT.

The chain combines TRBV5-1 with TRBJ2-7; D not certain. V dropped 5 bases and J dropped 0 bases, with 6 bases sitting between them. In germline, CDR1 is SGHRS, CDR2 YFSETQ. The CDR3 has 12 residues. CDR3 region: CASRAGSYEQYF. CDR3 sequence (DNA): TGCGCCAGCAGAGCCGGCTCCTACGAGCAGTACTTC.

The sample holds one count of this clone. This sequence joins TRBV28 and TRBJ2-1; D possibly corresponds to TRBD2 (5 bases). Germline loops: CDR1 MDHEN, CDR2 SYDVKM. Trimming removed 3 bases from V and 0 bases from J, with 12 bases in between. The CDR3 consists of 16 residues. The CDR3 protein is CASSFPGLLSYNEQFF. CDR3 sequence (DNA): TGTGCCAGCAGTTTCCCCGGACTCCTCTCCTACAATGAGCAGTTCTTC.

The chain carries TRBV2 and TRBJ2-1; TRBD1 matches 8 bases. The V and J ends lost 2 bases and 7 bases, in that order; junction bases with no gene match: 10. This CDR3 has 16 amino acids. In germline, CDR1 is SNHLY, CDR2 FYNNEI. The CDR3: CASSEWAGGVRNEQFF. The CDR3 region has the DNA TGTGCCAGCAGTGAATGGGCAGGGGGCGTTAGGAATGAGCAGTTCTTC.

This chain connects TRBV29-1 to TRBJ1-2, with D possibly TRBD1 on 6 matching bases. The V gene's germline CDR1 is SQVTM and CDR2 ANQGSEA. The CDR3 has 14 residues. The V end was cut by 4 bases, the J end by 5 bases, with 17 bases between. In nucleotides, the CDR3 is TGCAGCGTTGTCGGGGGCCAAAAAGCTTATGGCTACACCTTC. Translated, it gives CSVVGGQKAYGYTF.

This clone was observed once. This CDR3 reads CASSPGLANRIAKNIQYF. In DNA form, the CDR3 reads TGTGCCAGCAGCCCGGGACTAGCGAATCGAATAGCCAAAAACATTCAGTACTTC. The V call is TRBV27, the J call TRBJ2-4; TRBD2 matches 10 bases. Germline CDR1 is MNHEY and CDR2 is SMNVEV (reference sequence). The CDR3 loop spans 18 amino acids. V lost 6 bases, J lost 0 bases, and 11 bases stayed unmatched.

This chain uses TRBV9 with TRBJ1-2; D not resolved. Germline-derived CDR1 and CDR2 are SGDLS and YYNGEE. V gave up 3 bases and J gave up 4 bases, with 16 bases separating them. The length of the CDR3 is 15 residues. CDR3 bases: TGTGCCAGCAGCGCAGCAGGAATTCCCTTCTATGGCTACACCTTC. This codes for CASSAAGIPFYGYTF.

This rearrangement joins TRBV7-8 to TRBJ1-5, with D unclear. V was pared by 1 base and J by 9 bases, with 13 bases between. There are 14 residues in the CDR3. Per germline, CDR1 SGHVS and CDR2 FQNEAQ. CDR3 bases: TGTGCCAGCAGCTTAGAGACACGATCACGGCCCCAGCATTTT. Translated, it gives CASSLETRSRPQHF.

The chain employs TRBV6-4 and TRBJ1-1; D uncertain. V shed 6 bases and J shed 4 bases, with 12 bases lying between them. Germline assignment: CDR1 MRHNA and CDR2 SNTAGT. The length of the CDR3 is 13 residues. In nucleotides, the CDR3 is TGTGCCAGCAGCGTGAGACCGGGCACTGAAGCTTTCTTT. This gives the protein CASSVRPGTEAFF.

The gene calls are TRBV20-1 and TRBJ2-5; D uncertain. The CDR3 contains 11 residues. V dropped 3 bases and J dropped 5 bases, with 7 bases sitting between them. Germline V gene sequence: CDR1 DFQATT, CDR2 SNEGSKA (reference sequence). As DNA, the CDR3 is TGCAGTGCTAGCGGTCAGGAGACCCAGTACTTC. Protein: CSASGQETQYF.

This clone was recorded only once. The rearrangement uses TRBV27 and TRBJ1-1; 7 nucleotides align to TRBD1. This CDR3 contains 16 residues. Per germline, CDR1 MNHEY and CDR2 SMNVEV (reference sequence). Losses at the gene ends were 2 bases for V and 6 bases for J; bases not matched to a gene: 12. CDR3 residues: CASSLGPGGIGAEAFF. CDR3 sequence (DNA): TGTGCCAGCAGTTTAGGTCCAGGGGGTATTGGCGCTGAAGCTTTCTTT.

J is TRBJ2-3 and V is TRBV19; D is ambiguous. Germline assignment: CDR1 LNHDA and CDR2 SQIVND (reference sequence). This CDR3 is built from 14 residues. The germline V and J ends were trimmed by 3 bases and 8 bases, with 15 bases remaining between them. CDR3 sequence reads: CASSISGSKVTQYF. The CDR3 DNA reads as TGTGCCAGTAGTATCTCCGGATCTAAGGTTACGCAGTATTTT.

This clone has just a few counts. V gene TRBV5-1 combines with J gene TRBJ2-7, with D hard to call. Germline V gene lookup returns CDR1 SGHRS and CDR2 YFSETQ. The V end was cut by 0 bases, the J end by 6 bases, with 7 bases between. This CDR3 region has 12 residues. The CDR3 is CASSLDLGEQYF. The CDR3 DNA reads TGCGCCAGCAGCTTGGATTTGGGCGAGCAGTACTTC.

The CDR3 loop reads CASSLQGTKETQYF. The DNA for the CDR3 is TGTGCCAGCAGCTTGCAGGGGACGAAAGAGACCCAGTACTTC. V is TRBV5-4 and J is TRBJ2-5; D might be TRBD1 (6 bases). The CDR3 spans 14 residues. Trimming stripped 1 base from V and 3 bases from J, with 10 bases between. CDR1 and CDR2 (germline): SGHNT, YYREEE (reference sequence).

V is TRBV7-9 and J is TRBJ2-3; D unresolved. The germline CDR1 and CDR2 sequences are SEHNR and FQNEAQ (reference sequence). This CDR3 contains 16 residues. V dropped 5 bases and J dropped 2 bases, with 17 bases sitting between them. The CDR3 is CASSPPFRAVTDTQYF. The CDR3 DNA sequence: TGTGCCAGCAGCCCCCCGTTTCGGGCAGTCACAGATACGCAGTATTTT.